The next 16 T cell receptor beta chains were all read from a single sample in a study of cytomegalovirus exposure and HLA in healthy donors. 13 Jbeta primers and 60 Vbeta primers were used for the PCR. Data came from immunoSEQ multiplex PCR; TCRdb stores just in-frame clones and leaves some out. Here the sample spans roughly 100,000 clones, approximately 79% being singletons. The sample consisted of PBMCs. The receptor source for this set is a woman aged 55-69 years in good health and CMV-seropositive.

J is TRBJ2-1 and V is TRBV7-2; no clear D. This CDR3 is 14 amino acids long. Trimming pared 5 bases from V and 0 bases from J, leaving 8 bases between. The germline gives CDR1 SGHTA, CDR2 FQGNSA. CDR3 in DNA: TGTGCCAGCAGCCCCCCCGGCTCCTACAATGAGCAGTTCTTC. Translation gives CASSPPGSYNEQFF.

V is TRBV14 and J is TRBJ2-3, with D possibly TRBD2 on 5 matching bases. Trimming shortened V by 4 bases and J by 5 bases, and 16 bases separated the two germline ends. CDR3 size: 15 residues. In germline, CDR1 is SGHDN, CDR2 FVKESK. The DNA of the CDR3 is TGTGCCAGCAGCCCCATTGCGAGGGTGAGAGATACGCAGTATTTT. The encoded protein is CASSPIARVRDTQYF.

V gene TRBV18 combines with J gene TRBJ2-1, with 7 bases lining up with TRBD1. Trimming at V came to 3 bases and at J to 4 bases, leaving 6 bases not matched to a gene. Germline V gene lookup returns CDR1 KGHSH and CDR2 LQKENI. The CDR3 length is 15 residues. CDR3 DNA sequence: TGTGCCAGCTCACCCCGGAGACAGGGTTACAATGAGCAGTTCTTC. It translates to CASSPRRQGYNEQFF.

The V call is TRBV28, the J call TRBJ2-3, with D possibly being TRBD2 (6 bases). Per the germline V gene, CDR1 is MDHEN and CDR2 is SYDVKM. CDR3 size: 15 residues. Trimming removed 6 bases from V and 0 bases from J, with 13 bases in between. As DNA, the CDR3 is TGTGCCAGCAGCCGCCCTAGCGCAAGCACAGATACGCAGTATTTT. Its protein is CASSRPSASTDTQYF.

J is TRBJ1-5 and V is TRBV4-1; D unresolved. From germline, CDR1 is MGHRA and CDR2 YSYEKL. Trimming cost V 4 bases and J 2 bases, with 15 bases left between them. The CDR3 is 16 residues long. The CDR3 spells CASSLTRMVGNQPQHF. CDR3 nucleotide sequence: TGCGCCAGCAGCCTCACCAGGATGGTGGGCAATCAGCCCCAGCATTTT.

V usage is TRBV30 and J usage is TRBJ2-5; the D gene is possibly TRBD2 (6 bases). TRBJ2-7 explains the end of the DNA better; the J call may be wrong. Germline V gene data show CDR1 as GTSNPN and CDR2 as SVGIG (reference sequence). This CDR3 spans 12 amino acids. The CDR3 region is CAWSAGSYEQYF. CDR3 sequence (DNA): TGTGCCTGGTCTGCGGGGTCCTACGAGCAGTACTTC.

The chain couples TRBV5-1 to TRBJ2-5; D possibly corresponds to TRBD1 (6 bases). The germline V and J ends were trimmed by 4 bases and 5 bases, with 21 bases remaining between them. This CDR3 contains 16 residues. Germline CDR1 SGHRS, CDR2 YFSETQ. CDR3 region: CASSPLDPQTGETQYF. The CDR3 region has the DNA TGCGCCAGCAGCCCCCTGGACCCACAAACAGGGGAGACCCAGTACTTC. The full variable domain, completed using reference TRBV5-1 and TRBJ2-5, is KAGVTQTPRYLIKTRGQQVTLSCSPISGHRSVSWYQQTPGQGLQFLFEYFSETQRNKGNFPGRFSGRQFSNSRSEMNVSTLELGDSALYLCASSPLDPQTGETQYFGPGTRLLVL.

This rearrangement joins TRBV2 to TRBJ2-7; 10 positions match TRBD1. Germline V gene data show CDR1 as SNHLY and CDR2 as FYNNEI. V lost 6 bases and J lost 2; bases outside the gene matches: 7. The length of the CDR3 is 15 residues. The CDR3 region has the DNA TGTGCCAGCAGAGAAAGGACAGGGGGAACCTACGAGCAGTACTTC. It is translated as CASRERTGGTYEQYF.

The chain couples TRBV27 to TRBJ1-5; D unclear. V was pared by 8 bases and J by 2 bases, with 4 bases between. The CDR3 consists of 11 residues. From germline, CDR1 is MNHEY and CDR2 SMNVEV (reference sequence). In nucleotides, the CDR3 is TGTGCCAGCGGCCGCAATCAGCCCCAGCATTTT. Its translation: CASGRNQPQHF.

The chain is built from TRBV5-4 and TRBJ2-1; 7 nucleotides agree with TRBD2. Germline V gene sequence: CDR1 SGHNT, CDR2 YYREEE (reference sequence). V was clipped by 4 bases and J by 8 bases; unmatched bases: 15. The CDR3 is 16 residues long. The CDR3: CASSTELAPVRYEQFF. The DNA for the CDR3 is TGTGCCAGCAGCACAGAACTAGCGCCCGTTCGATATGAGCAGTTCTTC.

The V gene is TRBV4-1, the J gene TRBJ1-6; D call uncertain. The CDR3 extends over 13 amino acids. Germline CDR1 reads MGHRA; CDR2 reads YSYEKL. Trimming cost V 0 bases and J 8 bases, with 5 bases left between them. The CDR3 reads CASSQDRDSPLHF. The DNA of the CDR3 is TGCGCCAGCAGCCAAGATCGGGATTCACCCCTCCACTTT.

This clone was observed once. This chain connects TRBV5-1 to TRBJ2-3, with D perhaps matching TRBD2 (6 bases). The ends were cut back, 0 bases at V and 3 bases at J, with 14 bases in the middle. The CDR3 runs 16 residues. The germline V gene has CDR1 SGHRS and CDR2 YFSETQ. CDR3 bases: TGCGCCAGCAGCTTGGTAGGTGACGGGAGTACAGATACGCAGTATTTT. Amino acids: CASSLVGDGSTDTQYF.

The chain is built from TRBV30 and TRBJ2-2; TRBD2 aligns across 13 bases. The CDR3 covers 16 residues. The J segment lost 6 bases and the V segment lost 7 bases, leaving 11 bases of the junction unmatched. Germline loops: CDR1 GTSNPN, CDR2 SVGIG (reference sequence). CDR3 protein: CAFGLAGALRAGELFF. Written as DNA, the CDR3 is TGTGCCTTCGGACTAGCGGGAGCTTTGCGGGCCGGGGAGCTGTTTTTT.

This chain links TRBV5-4 with TRBJ1-4, with unresolved D. The CDR3 contains 14 residues. The germline V and J ends were trimmed by 3 bases and 8 bases, with 14 bases remaining between them. Looked up from germline, CDR1 is SGHNT and CDR2 is YYREEE (reference sequence). This chain's CDR3 is CASSSTRGGEKLFF. The DNA for the CDR3 is TGTGCCAGCAGCTCCACTCGAGGCGGCGAAAAACTGTTTTTT.

J is TRBJ2-7 and V is TRBV7-6; 10 bases align to TRBD1. CDR3 length: 17 residues. Germline-derived CDR1 and CDR2 are SGHVS and FNYEAQ. V shed 1 base, J shed 3 bases, and the junction held 9 bases outside the gene matches. CDR3 DNA sequence: TGTGCCAGCAGCTTAGTCCGCCTGGGACAGGGGAACTACGAGCAGTACTTC. It codes for CASSLVRLGQGNYEQYF.

With regard to this clone: This CDR3 is also generated by other DNA sequences in the sample. The chain couples TRBV9 to TRBJ2-3, with 9 bases that match TRBD2. The trim removed 0 bases at V and 1 base at J, leaving 3 bases unmatched. The germline gives CDR1 SGDLS, CDR2 YYNGEE. This CDR3 has 16 amino acids. CDR3 coding DNA: TGTGCCAGCAGCGTAGGTGGCGGGAGGGGCACAGATACGCAGTATTTT. Amino acid sequence: CASSVGGGRGTDTQYF.